This T cell receptor (beta chain) was recorded in a study of cytotoxic CD8 clonotypes in ibrutinib-treated CLL. Whole-study results and caveats: Elevated clonality accompanied ibrutinib response, with a return toward baseline values at progression.

Depth targeted 1 in 200,000 to 1 in 1 million T cells, averaging 10x coverage per clonotype. Method: immunoSEQ multiplex PCR; TCRdb's copy keeps in-frame clones and lacks some. The repertoire has tens of thousands of clones, 45% to 70% of them found once; the top ten carry around 20%. This clone occurred many times. The antigen is unknown. Cryopreserved PBMCs provided about 2 micrograms of genomic DNA for the TCR beta libraries. V lost 5 bases, J lost 0 bases, and 5 bases lay in between. This CDR3 spans 13 amino acids. Germline V gene sequence: CDR1 SNHLY, CDR2 FYNNEI. The rearrangement joins TRBV2 to TRBJ1-5; no clear D gene. The receptor comes from a human donor with chronic lymphocytic leukemia. The material was PBMCs, obtained after 24 months of ibrutinib treatment. DNA for the CDR3: TGTGCCAGCAGTAAATATAGCAATCAGCCCCAGCATTTT. Residues: CASSKYSNQPQHF.